A single sample gave rise to the 32 T cell receptor beta chains below, sequenced in a study of shared clonotypes between healthy human individuals. Using immunoSEQ multiplex PCR, the repertoire was profiled, and TCRdb retains in-frame clones only, with some absent. The sample lists hundreds of thousands of clones; about 85% were seen once. Sequencing used PBMCs. Source of these receptors: a woman aged 40 to 50 in good health. Some clones in this sample may be carry-over from other donors' samples.

The J gene is TRBJ2-1, the V gene TRBV29-1; 7 nucleotides line up with TRBD1. CDR1 and CDR2 (germline): SQVTM, ANQGSEA. The CDR3 totals 15 residues. With V trimmed by 0 bases and J by 5 bases, 7 bases remained unmatched. The CDR3 spells CSVEDTGTVHNEQFF. CDR3 sequence (DNA): TGCAGCGTTGAAGATACCGGGACAGTCCACAATGAGCAGTTCTTC.

In its sample, this clone was seen many times. The chain employs TRBV29-1 and TRBJ1-1; possible D gene TRBD1, 5 bases. Germline values: CDR1 SQVTM, CDR2 ANQGSEA. The CDR3 covers 13 residues. Deletions cut 7 bases from V and 3 bases from J, with 15 bases between. The CDR3 protein is CSGNQGKDTEAFF. As DNA, the CDR3 is TGCAGCGGGAATCAGGGCAAGGACACTGAAGCTTTCTTT.

The rearrangement uses TRBV5-3 and TRBJ2-2, with 7 bases fitting TRBD2. TRBV5-3 falls under the ORF class, with uncertain function. V was pared by 5 bases and J by 3 bases, with 10 bases of the junction left unmatched. The CDR3 sequence is 16 residues long. The CDR3 is CARRGLAGEDTGELFF. CDR3 sequence (DNA): TGTGCCAGAAGGGGACTGGCGGGAGAGGACACCGGGGAGCTGTTTTTT.

This clone was detected only a few times. CDR3 DNA: TGTGCCAGCAGACCGCGGACAGGGGACTTCGAGCAGTACTTC. Its translation: CASRPRTGDFEQYF. The chain combines TRBV27 with TRBJ2-7; TRBD1 aligns across 9 bases. The germline V gene encodes CDR1 MNHEY and CDR2 SMNVEV (reference sequence). The length of the CDR3 is 14 residues. With 6 bases clipped from V and 6 bases from J, the junction kept 9 bases outside the gene matches.

CDR3 loop: CASSMWDTQYF. CDR3 sequence (DNA): TGTGCCAGTAGTATGTGGGATACGCAGTATTTT. The chain couples TRBV19 to TRBJ2-3; no reliable D call. CDR1 LNHDA and CDR2 SQIVND come from the germline V gene (reference sequence). This CDR3 is built from 11 residues. Trimming shortened V by 3 bases and J by 6 bases, and 4 bases separated the two germline ends.

This chain uses TRBV19 with TRBJ1-5; maybe TRBD1 (6 bases). The CDR3 is 16 amino acids. Germline CDR1 reads LNHDA; CDR2 reads SQIVND (reference sequence). V was shortened by 2 bases and J by 1 base, with 12 bases between the two germline ends. As DNA, the CDR3 is TGTGCCAGTAGTATATTCGGGACATGGAGCAATCAGCCCCAGCATTTT. Encoded protein: CASSIFGTWSNQPQHF.

The CDR3 sequence is CASSSQNRYEQYF. The CDR3 DNA reads as TGTGCCAGCAGTTCCCAGAACCGGTACGAGCAGTACTTC. This rearrangement joins TRBV28 to TRBJ2-7; D not resolved. Germline values: CDR1 MDHEN, CDR2 SYDVKM. The CDR3 runs to 13 residues. Trimming stripped 4 bases from V and 4 bases from J, with 11 bases between.

The chain has TRBV10-2 and TRBJ2-2, with D perhaps matching TRBD1 or TRBD2 (6 bases each). Germline V gene sequence: CDR1 WSHSY, CDR2 SAAADI. V was shortened by 6 bases and J by 5 bases, with 13 bases between the two germline ends. This CDR3 is 14 amino acids long. Here the CDR3 DNA reads TGCGCCAGCAGCTTATTAGGGGGGACCGGGGAGCTGTTTTTT. As protein: CASSLLGGTGELFF.

The chain is built from TRBV4-2 and TRBJ1-2; the D gene is possibly TRBD1 (5 bases). V was clipped by 2 bases and J by 3 bases, with 13 bases between them. The CDR3 is made up of 15 amino acids. Germline values: CDR1 LGHNA, CDR2 YNFKEQ. CDR3 residues: CASSQLPTADYGYTF. Written as DNA, the CDR3 is TGTGCCAGCAGCCAACTCCCGACAGCGGACTATGGCTACACCTTC.

This clone was observed a single time. The chain combines TRBV10-3 with TRBJ2-7, with 12 bases identical to TRBD1. The V and J ends lost 7 bases and 3 bases, in that order; junction bases with no gene match: 4. Per germline, CDR1 ENHRY and CDR2 SYGVKD. The CDR3 is 14 residues long. In nucleotides, the CDR3 is TGTGCCATCAAGGGGACAGGGGGCAGCTACGAGCAGTACTTC. This gives the protein CAIKGTGGSYEQYF.

The V call is TRBV7-9, the J call TRBJ2-5, with D maybe TRBD1 (5 bases). The CDR3 covers 14 residues. Germline lookup yields CDR1 SEHNR and CDR2 FQNEAQ (reference sequence). V was clipped by 4 bases and J by 4 bases, with 13 bases between them. Written as DNA, the CDR3 is TGTGCCAGCAGCTCCAGGGTATCGGGAGAGACCCAGTACTTC. As protein: CASSSRVSGETQYF. The full variable domain, with the rest looked up from reference TRBV7-9 and TRBJ2-5, is DTGVSQNPRHKITKRGQNVTFRCDPISEHNRLYWYRQTLGQGPEFLTYFQNEAQLEKSRLLSDRFSAERPKGSFSTLEIQRTEQGDSAMYLCASSSRVSGETQYFGPGTRLLVL.

This chain uses TRBV29-1 with TRBJ2-3, with D possibly being TRBD2 (7 bases). Trimming shortened V by 6 bases and J by 5 bases, and 21 bases separated the two germline ends. The CDR3 extends over 15 amino acids. Germline CDR1 reads SQVTM; CDR2 reads ANQGSEA. The CDR3 sequence is CSVGQGRELVDTQYF. CDR3 sequence (DNA): TGCAGCGTCGGGCAGGGGCGGGAGCTGGTAGATACGCAGTATTTT.

The V gene is TRBV4-3, the J gene TRBJ2-7; a possible D gene is TRBD2 (5 bases). V shed 4 bases and J shed 1 base, with 11 bases lying between them. The CDR3 length is 14 residues. CDR1 and CDR2 from the germline V gene are LGHNA and YSLEER. The CDR3 loop reads CASSLVRGSYEQYF. The CDR3 nucleotides are TGCGCCAGCAGCCTCGTGAGAGGGTCCTACGAGCAGTACTTC.

The CDR3 DNA sequence: TGCAGCGTTGAAGACACAGGGGGATACGAGCAGTTCTTC. Its protein is CSVEDTGGYEQFF. This chain uses TRBV29-1 with TRBJ2-1; 8 nucleotides agree with TRBD1. The CDR3 covers 13 residues. V was clipped by 0 bases and J by 10 bases; unmatched bases: 5. Germline loops: CDR1 SQVTM, CDR2 ANQGSEA.

The rearrangement uses TRBV6-6 and TRBJ2-1, with a weak D call TRBD2 (7 bases). The germline V and J ends were trimmed by 6 bases and 10 bases, with 25 bases remaining between them. The CDR3 totals 16 residues. Germline V gene lookup returns CDR1 MNHNY and CDR2 SVGAGI (reference sequence). The CDR3 reads CASRGGGELLSSEQFF. CDR3 coding DNA: TGTGCCAGCAGAGGGGGGGGCGAACTGTTGTCGTCGGAGCAGTTCTTC.

On this clone: The same CDR3 arises from other DNA sequences in this sample as well. The rearrangement links TRBV28 to TRBJ2-7; D is unresolved. V gave up 2 bases and J gave up 4 bases, with 6 bases separating them. The CDR3 has 12 amino acids. Germline CDR1 reads MDHEN; CDR2 reads SYDVKM. This chain's CDR3 is CASSLGVYEQYF. DNA for the CDR3: TGTGCCAGCAGTTTAGGGGTTTACGAGCAGTACTTC.

This clone was seen only a few times. The J gene is TRBJ2-7, the V gene TRBV6-5; 7 bases are a match to TRBD1. V dropped 0 bases and J dropped 5; count of bases not matched to a gene: 7. Germline-derived CDR1 and CDR2 are MNHEY and SVGAGI. The CDR3 extends over 15 amino acids. This CDR3 is CASSYSSGGADEQYF. The DNA for the CDR3 is TGTGCCAGCAGTTACTCCTCAGGGGGTGCGGACGAGCAGTACTTC.

V and J are TRBV19 and TRBJ2-1; TRBD2 matches at 8 bases. Germline V gene sequence: CDR1 LNHDA, CDR2 SQIVND (reference sequence). The CDR3 runs 15 residues. J lost 3 bases, V lost 3 bases, and 4 bases had no gene match. The CDR3 is CASSIEGLVYNEQFF. CDR3 bases: TGTGCCAGTAGTATTGAGGGACTAGTCTACAATGAGCAGTTCTTC.

J is TRBJ2-3 and V is TRBV7-8; perhaps TRBD1 as D (5 bases). Trimming left V 3 bases short and J 2 bases short, with 15 bases between. Germline values: CDR1 SGHVS, CDR2 FQNEAQ. This CDR3 contains 16 residues. CDR3 DNA sequence: TGTGCCAGCAGCTTTAACTCCAGGGCCATCACAGATACGCAGTATTTT. It translates to CASSFNSRAITDTQYF. Drawing the rest from reference TRBV7-8 and TRBJ2-3, the complete variable domain is GAGVSQSPRYKVAKRGQDVALRCDPISGHVSLFWYQQALGQGPEFLTYFQNEAQLDKSGLPSDRFFAERPEGSVSTLKIQRTQQEDSAVYLCASSFNSRAITDTQYFGPGTRLTVL.

The chain couples TRBV6-6 to TRBJ1-1; no clear D gene. Germline lookup yields CDR1 MNHNY and CDR2 SVGAGI (reference sequence). The CDR3 is made up of 14 amino acids. V was trimmed by 2 bases and J by 0 bases, leaving 7 bases between them. CDR3 in amino acids: CASSYALMNTEAFF. CDR3 DNA: TGTGCCAGCAGTTACGCCCTAATGAACACTGAAGCTTTCTTT.

The V and J genes are TRBV6-1 and TRBJ1-3; the D is unclear. Germline V gene sequence: CDR1 MNHNS, CDR2 SASEGT. The length of the CDR3 is 15 residues. V was clipped by 1 base and J by 3 bases, with 10 bases between them. The CDR3, as DNA: TGTGCCAGCAGTGAAGTGGGATTTGGTGGAAACACCATATATTTT. It encodes CASSEVGFGGNTIYF.

The gene calls are TRBV11-2 and TRBJ2-7; perhaps TRBD1 as D (5 bases). From germline, CDR1 is SGHAT and CDR2 FQNNGV. V shed 1 base and J shed 4 bases, with 14 bases lying between them. This CDR3 region has 15 residues. The CDR3 region has the DNA TGTGCCAGCAGCTTAGCAGTGGACACCCAATACGAGCAGTACTTC. Translation gives CASSLAVDTQYEQYF.

This chain joins TRBV4-3 and TRBJ2-7, with TRBD1 identical over 9 bases. Trimming at V came to 5 bases and at J to 4 bases, leaving 6 bases not matched to a gene. The CDR3 length is 14 residues. Germline V gene lookup returns CDR1 LGHNA and CDR2 YSLEER. CDR3 coding DNA: TGCGCCAGCAGCGAGGGACAGGGTCGGTACGAGCAGTACTTC. Protein: CASSEGQGRYEQYF.

The sample holds a few counts of this clone. The rearrangement joins TRBV2 to TRBJ2-2; no definite D call. The CDR3 runs 13 residues. V was pared by 7 bases and J by 1 base, with 7 bases between. Germline V gene lookup returns CDR1 SNHLY and CDR2 FYNNEI. CDR3 region: CASTPLNTGELFF. The CDR3 DNA follows: TGTGCCAGCACGCCGCTGAACACCGGGGAGCTGTTTTTT. Full variable domain (rest looked up from reference TRBV2 and TRBJ2-2): EPEVTQTPSHQVTQMGQEVILRCVPISNHLYFYWYRQILGQKVEFLVSFYNNEISEKSEIFDDQFSVERPDGSNFTLKIRSTKLEDSAMYFCASTPLNTGELFFGEGSRLTVL.

In this sample, this clone turned up once. This sequence joins TRBV18 and TRBJ2-1; TRBD2 matches 8 bases. V lost 3 bases, J lost 5 bases, and 12 bases stayed unmatched. The V gene's germline CDR1 is KGHSH and CDR2 LQKENI. This CDR3 has 17 amino acids. The CDR3 loop is CASSPRNLAGNHNEQFF. CDR3 nucleotide sequence: TGTGCCAGCTCACCCCGAAATTTAGCGGGAAACCACAATGAGCAGTTCTTC.

The genes are TRBV6-5 and TRBJ1-1; D is unclear. The CDR3 length is 15 residues. With 7 bases removed from V and 6 bases from J, the gap between germline ends came to 21 bases. Germline CDR1 reads MNHEY; CDR2 reads SVGAGI. The CDR3 here is CASMREQTFGAEAFF. In nucleotides, the CDR3 is TGTGCCAGCATGAGGGAGCAGACCTTCGGGGCTGAAGCTTTCTTT.

The gene calls are TRBV11-3 and TRBJ2-5; 10 bases are shared with TRBD1. The end of the DNA fits TRBJ2-7 better, so the J call may be wrong. This CDR3 spans 12 amino acids. The germline gives CDR1 SGHNT, CDR2 YENEEA. The CDR3 here is CASSRQGAEQYF. CDR3 DNA sequence: TGTGCCAGCAGCCGACAGGGGGCCGAGCAGTACTTC.

This chain links TRBV7-2 with TRBJ2-7; 10 bases fit TRBD2. CDR3 length equals 17 residues. The V and J ends lost 2 bases and 3 bases, in that order; junction bases with no gene match: 10. Germline-derived CDR1 and CDR2 are SGHTA and FQGNSA. In DNA form, the CDR3 reads TGTGCCAGCAGCTTATCCTTCCTAGCGGGAGCCTACTACGAGCAGTACTTC. Translation gives CASSLSFLAGAYYEQYF.

The chain recombines TRBV15 with TRBJ1-5; a possible D gene is TRBD1 (5 bases). The CDR3 spans 16 residues. CDR1 LNHNV and CDR2 YYDKDF come from the germline V gene (reference sequence). V was pared by 4 bases and J by 4 bases, with 17 bases between. DNA for the CDR3: TGTGCCACCAGCACACTTGGGGGGTCGGGGAATCAGCCCCAGCATTTT. Translation gives CATSTLGGSGNQPQHF. Complete variable domain (other parts from reference TRBV15 and TRBJ1-5): DAMVIQNPRYQVTQFGKPVTLSCSQTLNHNVMYWYQQKSSQAPKLLFHYYDKDFNNEADTPDNFQSRRPNTSFCFLDIRSPGLGDTAMYLCATSTLGGSGNQPQHFGDGTRLSIL.

In this sample, this clone turned up a few times. This chain connects TRBV28 to TRBJ2-7, with D possibly TRBD2 on 6 matching bases. This CDR3 has 12 residues. CDR1 is MDHEN and CDR2 is SYDVKM in the germline V gene. Trimming shortened V by 5 bases and J by 8 bases, and 13 bases separated the two germline ends. CDR3 in DNA: TGTGCCAGCAGTCTGAGTCTAGCGCAGCAGTACTTC. Protein product: CASSLSLAQQYF.

In nucleotides, the CDR3 is TGTGCCAGCAGCTTGACTAGCGGGAGGTCCTCAGAGACCCAGTACTTC. Protein: CASSLTSGRSSETQYF. This chain links TRBV7-2 with TRBJ2-5, with 13 bases that match TRBD2. Germline lookup yields CDR1 SGHTA and CDR2 FQGNSA. CDR3 length equals 16 residues. V lost 3 bases, J lost 4 bases, and 5 bases stayed unmatched.

This sequence joins TRBV5-6 and TRBJ2-3, with D uncertain. There are 13 residues in the CDR3. V shed 1 base and J shed 0 bases, with 3 bases lying between them. Germline V CDR1 and CDR2: SGHDT, YYEEEE. The CDR3 DNA reads as TGTGCCAGCAGCTTGCTTAGCACAGATACGCAGTATTTT. It encodes CASSLLSTDTQYF.